This is a list of T cell receptor beta chains from one sample in a study of T cell responses to AZD1222 COVID-19 vaccine. Only in-frame clones appear in the TCRdb table, and some are missing; sequencing was by immunoSEQ multiplex PCR. This table has approximately 100,000 clones, about 87% appearing once. The sequencing here drew on peripheral blood, taken on day 0 of AZD1222 vaccination. Receptors were obtained from an adult in good health. Both conserved end residues are part of each CDR3. D genes are given only for firm matches. Expanded clones are given a class, and other clones once, few, many or no size at all.

V	J	size	D	DNA	CDR3
TRBV6-5	TRBJ1-1	-	TRBD1	TGTGCCAGCAGTTCGACAGGGGGGGGCACTGAAGCTTTCTTT	CASSSTGGGTEAFF
TRBV6-5	TRBJ1-2	-	TRBD1	TGTGCCGGGTGGGACAGTCGTGGCTACACCTTC	CAGWDSRGYTF
TRBV28	TRBJ2-7	-	TRBD1	TGTGCCAGCAGTTCCCTGACAGGGAACGAGCAGTACTTC	CASSSLTGNEQYF
TRBV12-3/TRBV12-4	TRBJ2-7	once	-	TGTGCCAGCAGTCCCCTCGGCTACGAGCAGTACTTC	CASSPLGYEQYF
TRBV10-3	TRBJ2-5	-	TRBD2	TGTGCCATCAGTGACCCCGCTGGGGGAGGGGAGACCCAGTACTTC	CAISDPAGGGETQYF
TRBV6-5	TRBJ1-2	-	-	TGTGCCAGCAAGAGAATGGGGGCGCAAAACTATGGCTACACCTTC	CASKRMGAQNYGYTF
TRBV11-2	TRBJ2-1	-	TRBD2	TGTGCCAGCACCGCGGTACGGCTAGCGGGATACAATGAGCAGTTCTTC	CASTAVRLAGYNEQFF
TRBV6-5	TRBJ1-3	-	TRBD1	TGTGCCAGCAGTACGGGGACAGGAGACACCATATATTTT	CASSTGTGDTIYF
TRBV5-4	TRBJ1-1	-	TRBD1	TGTGCCAGCAGCTTGTGGGGCCCGGGGGGGGACAGGCTAGAAGCTTTCTTT	CASSLWGPGGDRLEAFF
TRBV6-5	TRBJ1-3	-	-	TGTGCCAGCAGTCCGGACGGCTCTGGAAACACCATATATTTT	CASSPDGSGNTIYF
TRBV7-9	TRBJ1-1	-	-	TGTGCCAGCAGCTCCCAGTACACTGAAGCTTTCTTT	CASSSQYTEAFF
TRBV2	TRBJ1-1	-	TRBD1	TGTGCCAGCAGGGGACAGGGTACCACGAACACTGAAGCTTTCTTT	CASRGQGTTNTEAFF
TRBV2	TRBJ1-2	-	-	TGTGCCAGCAGAGCGACAGCGAACTATGGCTACACCTTC	CASRATANYGYTF
TRBV18	TRBJ1-5	once	-	TGTGCCAGCTCACCGGACAGCTCATCCAGGCAGCCCCAGCATTTT	CASSPDSSSRQPQHF
TRBV29-1	TRBJ1-1	few	-	TGCAGCGTTGAAGATGGGTCGGGAGAAGCTTTCTTT	CSVEDGSGEAFF
TRBV7-2	TRBJ1-1	-	-	TGTGCCAGCAGCTTAGCGCCGGTACGGGGGACTGAAGCTTTCTTT	CASSLAPVRGTEAFF
TRBV12-3/TRBV12-4	TRBJ2-1	-	TRBD2	TGTGCCAGCGGACTAGCGGGATACAATGAGCAGTTCTTC	CASGLAGYNEQFF
TRBV19	TRBJ1-1	-	-	TGTGCCAGTAGGACGGGAATGAACACTGAAGCTTTCTTT	CASRTGMNTEAFF
TRBV4-3	TRBJ2-2	-	-	TGCGCCAGCAGCCAGATGACTACTGCGAACACCGGGGAGCTGTTTTTT	CASSQMTTANTGELFF
TRBV6-5	TRBJ1-6	-	-	TGTGCCAGCAGCTCCCCCCGGACAACAAATTCACCCCTCCACTTT	CASSSPRTTNSPLHF
TRBV10-3	TRBJ1-1	once	TRBD1	TGTGCCATCAGCCAGGGGGAGGGTGAAGCTTTCTTT	CAISQGEGEAFF
TRBV18	TRBJ1-1	-	TRBD1	TGTGCCAGCTCGGGACAGGGGCTTGACACTGAAGCTTTCTTT	CASSGQGLDTEAFF
TRBV6-2/TRBV6-3	TRBJ1-2	-	-	TGTGCCAGCAGTTCAGGGCAAGGATATGGCTACACCTTC	CASSSGQGYGYTF
TRBV3-1/TRBV3-2	TRBJ2-7	-	-	TGTGCCAGCAGCCTCTCGGACAGATTCTACGAGCAGTACTTC	CASSLSDRFYEQYF
TRBV7-2	TRBJ1-1	-	-	TGTGCCAGCAGCTTAGGTAGAATGAACACTGAAGCTTTCTTT	CASSLGRMNTEAFF
TRBV4-3	TRBJ1-2	-	-	TGCGCCAGCAGCCAAGATATTGGCGGAAACTATGGCTACACCTTC	CASSQDIGGNYGYTF
TRBV9	TRBJ1-4	-	-	TGTGCCAGCAGCGTTATGGAGGGAACTAATGAAAAACTGTTTTTT	CASSVMEGTNEKLFF
TRBV11-1	TRBJ2-5	few	-	TGTGCCAGCAGCTTAGAGCACCAAGAGACCCAGTACTTC	CASSLEHQETQYF
TRBV3-1/TRBV3-2	TRBJ1-2	-	TRBD1	TGTGCCAGCAGCCAAGGGGGACAGGGGGAAATGGGGTATGGCTACACCTTC	CASSQGGQGEMGYGYTF
TRBV14	TRBJ1-3	-	-	TGTGCCAGCAGCCTACAGGTCTTCTCTGGAAACACCATATATTTT	CASSLQVFSGNTIYF
TRBV18	TRBJ1-5	-	TRBD1	TGTGCCAGCTCACCCTTCGAGACAGGGGGAGGTCAGCCCCAGCATTTT	CASSPFETGGGQPQHF
TRBV11-3	TRBJ1-1	-	-	TGTGCCAGCAGCGAACAGGTTAACACTGAAGCTTTCTTT	CASSEQVNTEAFF
TRBV11-3	TRBJ1-5	-	-	TGTGCCAGCAGCCCCCTCAGGTGGAGCAATCAGCCCCAGCATTTT	CASSPLRWSNQPQHF
TRBV9	TRBJ2-3	once	TRBD2	TGTGCCAGCAGCCCCCCTCCGGGACTAGCGGGTTACGCAGATACGCAGTATTTT	CASSPPPGLAGYADTQYF
TRBV6-5	TRBJ2-7	-	-	TGTGCCAGCAGTTACAAGAGGGGGGGCGACGAGCAGTACTTC	CASSYKRGGDEQYF
TRBV19	TRBJ1-1	-	-	TGTGCCAGTAGTCGAACGGGGACTAACACTGAAGCTTTCTTT	CASSRTGTNTEAFF
TRBV11-2	TRBJ1-5	-	-	TGTGCCAGCAGCTTATCGTTGGATCAGCCCCAGCATTTT	CASSLSLDQPQHF
TRBV14	TRBJ1-2	-	TRBD1	TGTGCCAGCAGCCCGGGACAGTTCTATGGCTACACCTTC	CASSPGQFYGYTF
TRBV19	TRBJ1-2	-	-	TGTGCCAGTACCCCAAAGGACAGAAACTATGGCTACACCTTC	CASTPKDRNYGYTF
TRBV27	TRBJ1-1	-	-	TGTGCCAGCAGTTTATCGGCAGGAGGTAACACTGAAGCTTTCTTT	CASSLSAGGNTEAFF
TRBV19	TRBJ1-3	-	TRBD1	TGTGCCAGTAGTATCCGGGGGACAGGGAGCTCTGGAAACACCATATATTTT	CASSIRGTGSSGNTIYF
TRBV6-5	TRBJ1-2	-	-	TGTGCCAGCATCTCAGGGTACTTTCCCTATGGCTACACCTTC	CASISGYFPYGYTF
TRBV11-2	TRBJ1-5	-	-	TGTGCCAGCAGCCGGGGGAGTCGCAATCAGCCCCAGCATTTT	CASSRGSRNQPQHF
TRBV6-5	TRBJ2-7	-	TRBD2	TGTGCCACTGGACTAGCGGGACCAAACGAGCAGTACTTC	CATGLAGPNEQYF
TRBV12-3/TRBV12-4	TRBJ1-2	-	-	TGTGCCAGCCGACTAGGACAGCACTATGGCTACACCTTC	CASRLGQHYGYTF
TRBV6-2/TRBV6-3	TRBJ1-6	-	-	TGTGCCAGCAGTTTCATGGACTACGCACCCCTCCACTTT	CASSFMDYAPLHF
TRBV5-6	TRBJ2-7	-	-	TGTGCCAGCAGCTTGTCGGGGGTCAGGTCCTACGAGCAGTACTTC	CASSLSGVRSYEQYF
TRBV19	TRBJ1-2	-	TRBD1	TGTGCCAGCGCAGGGGGCCGGGACTATGGCTACACCTTC	CASAGGRDYGYTF
TRBV4-3	TRBJ2-7	few	TRBD1	TGCGCCAGCAGCCGATACCGCCCCGGGACAGATAGCTCCTACGAGCAGTACTTC	CASSRYRPGTDSSYEQYF